The clone carrying this T cell receptor beta chain was picked up many times. Its specificity is not known. These data are taken from a study of T cells in Graves' hyperthyroidism and ophthalmopathy. Study-wide points: Onset of ophthalmopathy came a median 6.5 months after the model predicted it. Appearing also in blood were most of the thyroid clonotypes expanded above 0.001.

The V and J ends lost 7 bases and 6 bases, in that order; junction bases with no gene match: 18. The CDR3 is made up of 17 amino acids. CDR1 and CDR2 from the germline V gene are MNHNS and SASEGT. Authors of the study amplified TCR beta CDR3 regions from RNA transcripts. TCR CDR3 underwent first-round RT-PCR with the HTBI primer set. One entry per CDR3 protein, called by TCRdb with MiXCR from the multiplex PCR reads. The sample consists of 500,000 to 750,000 distinct CDR3 sequences, around 16% of them appearing once. This sequence was found in a woman aged 30 to 39 with Graves' hyperthyroidism. This chain links TRBV6-1 with TRBJ2-1; 7 nucleotides match TRBD1. The sample was blood. CDR3 residues: CASTTAAGTALANEQFF. CDR3 in DNA: TGTGCCAGCACCACCGCCGCCGGGACAGCCTTAGCCAATGAGCAGTTCTTC.